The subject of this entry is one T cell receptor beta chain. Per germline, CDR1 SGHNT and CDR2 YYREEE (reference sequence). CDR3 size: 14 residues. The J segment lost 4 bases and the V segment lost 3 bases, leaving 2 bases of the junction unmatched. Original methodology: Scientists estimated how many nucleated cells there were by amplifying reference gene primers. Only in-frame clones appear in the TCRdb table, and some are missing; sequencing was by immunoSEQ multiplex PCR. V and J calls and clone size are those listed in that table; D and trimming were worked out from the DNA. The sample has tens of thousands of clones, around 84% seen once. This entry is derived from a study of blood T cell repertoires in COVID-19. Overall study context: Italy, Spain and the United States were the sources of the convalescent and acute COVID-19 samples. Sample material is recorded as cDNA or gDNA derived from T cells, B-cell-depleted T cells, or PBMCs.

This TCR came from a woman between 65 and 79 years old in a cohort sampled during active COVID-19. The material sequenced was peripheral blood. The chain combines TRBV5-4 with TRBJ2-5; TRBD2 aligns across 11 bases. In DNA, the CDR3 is TGTGCCAGCAGCTCCGGGACTAGCGGAGAGACCCAGTACTTC. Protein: CASSSGTSGETQYF.